This passage covers 8 T cell receptor beta chains from one sample sequenced in a study of blood T cell repertoires in COVID-19. Using immunoSEQ multiplex PCR, the repertoire was profiled, and TCRdb retains in-frame clones only, with some absent. The profile shows about 130,000 clones, approximately 81% of them singletons. Material: peripheral blood. The origin of the receptors is a man between 60 and 70 years old with acute or convalescent COVID-19.

The chain employs TRBV4-1 and TRBJ2-4; D may be TRBD2 (6 bases). The ends were cut back, 0 bases at V and 7 bases at J, with 7 bases in the middle. Germline V CDR1 and CDR2: MGHRA, YSYEKL. The CDR3 spans 13 residues. CDR3 in amino acids: CASSQDRGNIQYF. The CDR3 DNA follows: TGCGCCAGCAGCCAAGACCGGGGGAACATTCAGTACTTC.

The V and J genes are TRBV6-5 and TRBJ1-2; TRBD1 matches at 9 bases. J gave up 8 bases and V 6 bases, and 7 bases lay outside the gene matches. This CDR3 has 13 residues. Germline-derived CDR1 and CDR2 are MNHEY and SVGAGI. The CDR3 DNA sequence: TGTGCCAGCAGGGGACAGGGCGGGAAAGGCTACACCTTC. Amino acid sequence: CASRGQGGKGYTF.

V usage is TRBV14 and J usage is TRBJ2-7, with D unclear. CDR3 size: 11 residues. Germline assignment: CDR1 SGHDN and CDR2 FVKESK. V lost 1 base and J lost 6, with 4 bases in between. The CDR3 reads CASSQGLEQYF. The CDR3 DNA is TGTGCCAGCAGCCAAGGGCTCGAGCAGTACTTC.

CDR3 region: CASSFSGQGANVLTF. DNA for the CDR3: TGTGCCAGCAGCTTTAGCGGACAAGGGGCCAACGTCCTGACTTTC. The chain has TRBV7-8 and TRBJ2-6, with D possibly matching TRBD2 (6 bases). Trimming stripped 3 bases from V and 4 bases from J, with 10 bases between. This CDR3 is built from 15 residues. CDR1 is SGHVS, CDR2 FQNEAQ, per germline.

V and J are TRBV12-3 or TRBV12-4 and TRBJ1-1; no firm D call. The CDR3 is 13 residues long. With 6 bases removed from V and 4 bases from J, the gap between germline ends came to 12 bases. CDR3 in amino acids: CASSLKASTEAFF. The CDR3 DNA is TGTGCCAGCAGCCTCAAAGCGAGCACTGAAGCTTTCTTT.

This clone was observed a few times. The chain combines TRBV5-6 with TRBJ2-1, with TRBD2 matching over 8 bases. This CDR3 is built from 15 residues. CDR1 is SGHDT, CDR2 YYEEEE, per germline. The trim removed 2 bases at V and 5 bases at J, leaving 6 bases unmatched. The CDR3 protein is CASSFGGARNNEQFF. In DNA, the CDR3 is TGTGCCAGCAGCTTCGGGGGGGCTAGGAACAATGAGCAGTTCTTC.

The chain is built from TRBV14 and TRBJ2-3, with 7 bases aligning to TRBD2. Germline values: CDR1 SGHDN, CDR2 FVKESK. V lost 1 base and J lost 4; bases outside the gene matches: 8. The CDR3 has 16 amino acids. DNA for the CDR3: TGTGCCAGCAGCCAAGGATTGACGGGAGGTCCAGATACGCAGTATTTT. It yields the protein CASSQGLTGGPDTQYF.

The rearrangement joins TRBV29-1 to TRBJ2-4; perhaps TRBD2 as D (5 bases). V shed 3 bases and J shed 3 bases, with 9 bases lying between them. CDR1 SQVTM and CDR2 ANQGSEA come from the germline V gene. The CDR3 covers 13 residues. In DNA form, the CDR3 reads TGCAGCGTTGAGGGTGGAGGCAAAAACATTCAGTACTTC. The encoded protein is CSVEGGGKNIQYF. Variable domain in full (rest from reference TRBV29-1 and TRBJ2-4): SAVISQKPSRDICQRGTSLTIQCQVDSQVTMMFWYRQQPGQSLTLIATANQGSEATYESGFVIDKFPISRPNLTFSTLTVSNMSPEDSSIYLCSVEGGGKNIQYFGAGTRLSVL.